Presented here are 24 T cell receptor beta chains from one specimen sequenced in a study of graft-versus-host responses after intestinal transplantation. The data were produced by immunoSEQ multiplex PCR, yet TCRdb's version contains in-frame clones alone and is incomplete. The sample lists 100,000 to 140,000 clones, over 80% seen once, with 0.71% in the top ten. No antigens are known for them. This specimen consisted of unstimulated CD4+ T cells sorted from spleen or lymph node cells, obtained before transplant. These receptors originate from a human donor who was the organ donor for an intestinal transplant.

The V call is TRBV18, the J call TRBJ1-6; 9 bases are shared with TRBD1. The CDR3 runs 14 residues. V dropped 4 bases and J dropped 7; count of bases not matched to a gene: 2. The germline gives CDR1 KGHSH, CDR2 LQKENI. CDR3 sequence (DNA): TGTGCCAGCTCACGGACAGGGGCCAATTCACCCCTCCACTTT. Its translation is CASSRTGANSPLHF.

This clone has just a few counts. The J gene is TRBJ2-7, the V gene TRBV11-1; TRBD1 matches 7 bases. This CDR3 is built from 14 residues. The germline V gene has CDR1 SGHAT and CDR2 FQDESV (reference sequence). The J segment lost 7 bases and the V segment lost 4 bases, leaving 10 bases of the junction unmatched. CDR3 region: CASSSGQSLWEQYF. DNA of the CDR3: TGTGCCAGCAGCTCGGGACAGTCCTTGTGGGAGCAGTACTTC. Full variable domain (missing parts from reference TRBV11-1 and TRBJ2-7): EAEVAQSPRYKITEKSQAVAFWCDPISGHATLYWYRQILGQGPELLVQFQDESVVDDSQLPKDRFSAERLKGVDSTLKIQPAELGDSAMYLCASSSGQSLWEQYFGPGTRLTVT.

CDR3 loop: CASRTGNYGYTF. For the CDR3, the DNA is TGCGCCAGCAGGACAGGGAACTATGGCTACACCTTC. This chain links TRBV5-1 with TRBJ1-2; 7 bases are a match to TRBD1. The CDR3 is made up of 12 amino acids. The junction had 0 bases not matched to a gene; V was cut back by 5 bases and J by 2 bases. The germline V gene encodes CDR1 SGHRS and CDR2 YFSETQ.

In this sample, this clone turned up once. The V and J genes are TRBV27 and TRBJ2-3; D might be TRBD2 (5 bases). CDR3 length: 13 amino acids. The V gene's germline CDR1 is MNHEY and CDR2 SMNVEV (reference sequence). Trimming removed 6 bases from V and 8 bases from J, with 15 bases in between. In DNA, the CDR3 is TGTGCCAGCAGCCGGGCCTCTCGGGGTACGCAGTATTTT. Its translation: CASSRASRGTQYF.

The chain uses TRBV5-5 and TRBJ2-3; 7 bases line up with TRBD1. The CDR3 spans 15 residues. Germline V gene data show CDR1 as SGHKS and CDR2 as YYEKEE (reference sequence). V lost 3 bases to trimming and J lost 9 bases; unmatched junction nucleotides: 13. CDR3 in DNA: TGTGCCAGCAGCTGGGTACCGGGACAGATGGACACGCAGTATTTT. It encodes CASSWVPGQMDTQYF.

The rearrangement joins TRBV19 to TRBJ2-5; 9 bases fit TRBD1. Germline CDR1 is LNHDA and CDR2 is SQIVND (reference sequence). CDR3 length equals 13 residues. The V gene end was trimmed by 5 bases and the J gene end by 7 bases; junction bases not matched to a gene: 5. CDR3 in DNA: TGTGCCAGTAGTGGGACAGGGTGGCGGACCCAGTACTTC. It yields the protein CASSGTGWRTQYF.

This chain links TRBV27 with TRBJ2-3; TRBD1 is a possible D gene (5 bases). Per germline, CDR1 MNHEY and CDR2 SMNVEV (reference sequence). Trimming cost V 6 bases and J 2 bases, with 12 bases left between them. The CDR3 loop spans 14 amino acids. CDR3 coding DNA: TGTGCCAGCAGAAAACAGGATAACACAGATACGCAGTATTTT. Its translation is CASRKQDNTDTQYF.

This clone was observed a few times. This rearrangement joins TRBV5-1 to TRBJ2-2; 11 positions agree with TRBD1. CDR1 and CDR2 (germline): SGHRS, YFSETQ. CDR3 size: 15 residues. J was trimmed by 7 bases and V by 3 bases; bases with no gene match: 5. The CDR3 DNA sequence: TGCGCCAGCAGCTCGGACAGGGGGCAAGTCGGGGAGCTGTTTTTT. Translation gives CASSSDRGQVGELFF. Filled out from reference TRBV5-1 and TRBJ2-2, the complete variable domain reads KAGVTQTPRYLIKTRGQQVTLSCSPISGHRSVSWYQQTPGQGLQFLFEYFSETQRNKGNFPGRFSGRQFSNSRSEMNVSTLELGDSALYLCASSSDRGQVGELFFGEGSRLTVL.

The CDR3 coding sequence is TGTGCCAGCAGCTTAGGACAGGGCGGGGAAAAACTGTTTTTT. Its protein product is CASSLGQGGEKLFF. This chain connects TRBV7-9 to TRBJ1-4; 7 nucleotides match TRBD1. This CDR3 spans 14 amino acids. The V segment lost 1 base and the J segment 8 bases; nucleotides outside the gene matches: 4. Germline V gives CDR1 SEHNR, CDR2 FQNEAQ (reference sequence).

The chain recombines TRBV6-1 with TRBJ1-1, with TRBD1 matching over 7 bases. The V gene end was trimmed by 3 bases and the J gene end by 4 bases; junction bases not matched to a gene: 2. CDR1 and CDR2 (germline): MNHNS, SASEGT. The CDR3 totals 13 residues. The CDR3 DNA reads as TGTGCCAGCAGTGATCACAGGGGCACTGAAGCTTTCTTT. Translated: CASSDHRGTEAFF.

The J gene is TRBJ1-1, the V gene TRBV6-5; D unresolved. The CDR3 has 16 amino acids. Germline V CDR1 and CDR2: MNHEY, SVGAGI. V gave up 4 bases and J gave up 4 bases, with 19 bases separating them. The CDR3, as DNA: TGTGCCAGCAGTTTTACTGCGACGGCCGGCGGCACTGAAGCTTTCTTT. Protein sequence: CASSFTATAGGTEAFF.

The table lists this clone with a count of one. CDR3 nucleotides: TGTGCCATCAGCCGGATGCCTAATTCACCCCTCCACTTT. Translating it yields CAISRMPNSPLHF. The chain uses TRBV10-3 and TRBJ1-6; D call uncertain. The germline V gene encodes CDR1 ENHRY and CDR2 SYGVKD. The CDR3 extends over 13 amino acids. With 6 bases removed from V and 6 bases from J, the gap between germline ends came to 9 bases.

This clone has only one observation. The rearrangement links TRBV18 to TRBJ1-5; TRBD1 aligns across 11 bases. The CDR3 loop spans 17 amino acids. J gave up 6 bases and V 1 base, and 8 bases lay outside the gene matches. The germline V gene has CDR1 KGHSH and CDR2 LQKENI. The CDR3 sequence: CASSPRPPGQGVQPQHF. In DNA, the CDR3 is TGTGCCAGCTCACCACGACCCCCGGGACAGGGGGTTCAGCCCCAGCATTTT.

The chain is built from TRBV5-1 and TRBJ2-1; 9 bases line up with TRBD2. The CDR3 length is 16 residues. V trimming: 3 bases; J trimming: 5 bases; junction bases outside the gene matches: 9. Germline-derived CDR1 and CDR2 are SGHRS and YFSETQ. CDR3 residues: CASSSYSGSRHNEQFF. Written as DNA, the CDR3 is TGCGCCAGCAGCTCATATAGCGGGAGTAGGCACAATGAGCAGTTCTTC.

The J gene is TRBJ2-1, the V gene TRBV6-1; D is uncertain. Trimming shortened V by 6 bases and J by 0 bases, and 12 bases separated the two germline ends. This CDR3 is built from 15 residues. CDR1 MNHNS and CDR2 SASEGT come from the germline V gene. The CDR3, as DNA: TGTGCCAGCAGGACCGCATCGGGCTCCTACAATGAGCAGTTCTTC. Encoded protein: CASRTASGSYNEQFF.

The V and J genes are TRBV4-1 and TRBJ2-7, with 8 positions matching TRBD2. The length of the CDR3 is 19 residues. Germline-derived CDR1 and CDR2 are MGHRA and YSYEKL. V shed 4 bases, J shed 7 bases, and the junction held 24 bases outside the gene matches. Written as DNA, the CDR3 is TGCGCCAGCAGCCCATTATGGGGGCTAGCGGGCCGGTCGACGCGGGAGCAGTACTTC. The encoded protein is CASSPLWGLAGRSTREQYF.

This sequence joins TRBV7-9 and TRBJ1-1; perhaps TRBD1 as D (5 bases). The CDR3 is 17 amino acids. Trimming cost V 5 bases and J 0 bases, with 19 bases left between them. Germline values: CDR1 SEHNR, CDR2 FQNEAQ (reference sequence). The CDR3 DNA sequence: TGTGCCAGCAGCCCACCCGGGGGATCTGAAGTGAACACTGAAGCTTTCTTT. This codes for CASSPPGGSEVNTEAFF.

The V gene is TRBV11-3, the J gene TRBJ2-3; maybe TRBD2 (7 bases). This CDR3 is built from 15 residues. Trimming cost V 3 bases and J 6 bases, with 16 bases left between them. CDR1 is SGHNT and CDR2 is YENEEA in the germline V gene. CDR3 in amino acids: CASSFRGGHGDTQYF. CDR3 DNA sequence: TGTGCCAGCAGCTTTAGGGGGGGTCATGGGGATACGCAGTATTTT. The entire variable domain, with the rest obtained from reference TRBV11-3 and TRBJ2-3, is as follows: EAGVVQSPRYKIIEKKQPVAFWCNPISGHNTLYWYLQNLGQGPELLIRYENEEAVDDSQLPKDRFSAERLKGVDSTLKIQPAELGDSAVYLCASSFRGGHGDTQYFGPGTRLTVL.

The chain couples TRBV29-1 to TRBJ2-5; D ambiguous. Germline loops: CDR1 SQVTM, CDR2 ANQGSEA. The CDR3 totals 13 residues. The V gene lost 6 bases and the J gene lost 1 base, with 12 bases spanning the gap. CDR3 bases: TGCAGCGTGAAGAAAAGCCTCCAAGAGACCCAGTACTTC. Protein sequence: CSVKKSLQETQYF.

The V gene is TRBV6-1, the J gene TRBJ2-7; D call uncertain. V gave up 1 base and J gave up 13 bases, with 14 bases separating them. The CDR3 is 12 amino acids. In germline, CDR1 is MNHNS, CDR2 SASEGT. CDR3 loop: CASSEDLSRSYF. DNA of the CDR3: TGTGCCAGCAGTGAAGATTTGAGTCGTTCCTACTTC.

The rearrangement joins TRBV29-1 to TRBJ2-5; D call uncertain. The CDR3 spans 12 residues. The V gene lost 8 bases and the J gene lost 6 bases, with 16 bases spanning the gap. CDR1 SQVTM and CDR2 ANQGSEA come from the germline V gene. In DNA form, the CDR3 reads TGCAGCCTCCAGACCCGTGGGCAGACCCAGTACTTC. This codes for CSLQTRGQTQYF.

CDR3 nucleotide sequence: TGTGCCAGCAGCGTATCAGGTGCAGCTGCCCTTCAGGTCCAGCATTTT. The encoded protein is CASSVSGAAALQVQHF. This rearrangement joins TRBV9 to TRBJ1-5; D uncertain. V lost 1 base, J lost 12 bases, and 23 bases lay in between. Germline CDR1 is SGDLS and CDR2 is YYNGEE. The CDR3 loop spans 16 amino acids.

This clone appeared a single time. V gene TRBV30 combines with J gene TRBJ1-2; D perhaps matches TRBD1 (5 bases). Germline V gene sequence: CDR1 GTSNPN, CDR2 SVGIG (reference sequence). V gave up 6 bases and J gave up 3 bases, with 17 bases separating them. The CDR3 length is 14 residues. CDR3 DNA: TGTGCCTGTCTCAGCCGGGACGGTCACTATGGCTACACCTTC. Translation: CACLSRDGHYGYTF.

The rearrangement joins TRBV2 to TRBJ2-3; D is ambiguous. The V and J ends lost 3 bases and 3 bases respectively, with 7 bases between them. CDR1 SNHLY and CDR2 FYNNEI come from the germline V gene. The CDR3 length is 13 residues. DNA of the CDR3: TGTGCCAGCAGTGAGGTGGGGACAGATACGCAGTATTTT. It is translated as CASSEVGTDTQYF.